This T cell receptor beta chain was documented in a study of CD8 T cells in Susac syndrome. Overall study results and limits: Acknowledgment was made by the study that its TCR sequencing and HLA analysis involved a relatively small number of individuals.

Germline V gene lookup returns CDR1 MNHEY and CDR2 SVGEGT. V shed 3 bases and J shed 5 bases, with 14 bases lying between them. The CDR3 runs to 14 residues. About this clonotype itself: Antigen specificity is unknown.

The RNA input was about 0.5 to 1 ug, and it was reverse transcribed with random hexamers. Amplification of TCR beta CDR3 used immunoSEQ multiplex PCR across 54 Vbeta and 13 Jbeta. Using its own MiXCR run on the immunoSEQ multiplex PCR reads, TCRdb lists one record per CDR3 protein. The table shows hundreds of thousands of distinct CDR3 sequences, with 75% to 85% occurring only once. The authors sequenced TCR beta from blood CD8+ and CD4+ T cells. Stable or active relapsing-remitting multiple sclerosis, untreated and meeting revised McDonald criteria, defined the controls. This TCR was sampled from a human donor with multiple sclerosis. Sample: CD8+ T cells from PBMCs. The chain recombines TRBV6-2 or TRBV6-3 with TRBJ2-7; possible D gene TRBD2, 6 bases. The CDR3 DNA follows: TGTGCCAGCAGTTATGGACGGGAGATCCACGAGCAGTACTTC. This encodes CASSYGREIHEQYF.